These 18 T cell receptor beta chains share one sample of origin, sequenced in a study of blood T cell repertoires in COVID-19. Here immunoSEQ multiplex PCR was the method, and the copy in TCRdb shows in-frame clones only, minus some. The sample shows some 260,000 clones, over 70% of them seen only once. Sequenced input: peripheral blood. All receptors come from a woman at least 80 years old with acute or convalescent COVID-19.

The genes are TRBV2 and TRBJ1-2; D remains ambiguous. Germline V gives CDR1 SNHLY, CDR2 FYNNEI. V was cut by 0 bases and J by 8 bases, with 13 bases left in between. The CDR3 consists of 14 residues. The CDR3, as DNA: TGTGCCAGCAGTGAAGCGCTGGGTGCCGGGGGCTACACCTTC. As protein: CASSEALGAGGYTF.

V and J are TRBV7-9 and TRBJ2-5, with 8 positions matching TRBD2. Germline V gene lookup returns CDR1 SEHNR and CDR2 FQNEAQ (reference sequence). This CDR3 has 14 amino acids. J was trimmed by 3 bases and V by 5 bases; bases with no gene match: 5. CDR3 nucleotides: TGTGCCAGCAGCCTTACTAGCGGAAAAGAGACCCAGTACTTC. This codes for CASSLTSGKETQYF.

Many counts were recorded for this clone. J is TRBJ1-2 and V is TRBV2; 7 bases are shared with TRBD1. The V and J ends lost 5 bases and 4 bases, in that order; junction bases with no gene match: 4. Germline CDR1 reads SNHLY; CDR2 reads FYNNEI. The CDR3 is 13 amino acids. CDR3 coding DNA: TGTGCCAGCAGTACCGGACAGGCCTATGGCTACACCTTC. Its translation is CASSTGQAYGYTF.

J is TRBJ2-5 and V is TRBV2, with 7 positions matching TRBD1. CDR1 SNHLY and CDR2 FYNNEI come from the germline V gene. The CDR3 has 15 residues. Trimming took 6 bases from V and 4 from J; bases not matched to a gene: 11. The CDR3 DNA follows: TGTGCCAGCAGAAGGGACAGCCGGGCCGGAGAGACCCAGTACTTC. Its protein is CASRRDSRAGETQYF.

This sequence joins TRBV3-1 (or the pseudogene TRBV3-2) and TRBJ1-2; D remains unclear. CDR1 is LGHDT, CDR2 YNNKEL, per germline (reference sequence). V was clipped by 1 base and J by 8 bases, with 5 bases between them. This CDR3 spans 11 amino acids. CDR3 loop: CASSQAFGYTF. The CDR3 nucleotides read TGTGCCAGCAGCCAAGCCTTCGGCTACACCTTC.

This sequence joins TRBV3-1 (or the pseudogene TRBV3-2) and TRBJ2-3; possibly TRBD1 for D (5 bases). V shed 2 bases and J shed 2 bases, with 14 bases lying between them. This CDR3 comprises 16 residues. Germline V lookup: CDR1 LGHDT, CDR2 YNNKEL (reference sequence). CDR3 region: CASSQLLTATTDTQYF. CDR3 bases: TGTGCCAGCAGCCAACTTTTGACAGCCACCACAGATACGCAGTATTTT.

The chain has TRBV19 and TRBJ1-6, with TRBD1 matching over 7 bases. The CDR3 is 16 amino acids. CDR1 and CDR2 from the germline V gene are LNHDA and SQIVND (reference sequence). V gave up 6 bases and J gave up 10 bases; unmatched junction bases: 15. The CDR3 protein is CASSTPRTGSSSPLHF. The CDR3 region has the DNA TGTGCCAGTAGCACTCCCAGGACAGGTTCCAGCTCACCCCTCCACTTT.

This clone came up once. Its ends do not fully match the called genes, so a read error is possible. This chain uses TRBV4-2 with TRBJ1-2, with a tentative D call TRBD1 (6 bases). The CDR3 is 14 residues long. Germline lookup yields CDR1 LGHNA and CDR2 YNFKEQ. CDR3 in DNA: TGTGCCAGCAGACAAGAAGGGGGGGCGACTGGCTACACCTTC. As protein: CASRQEGGATGYTF.

V usage is TRBV3-1 (or the pseudogene TRBV3-2) and J usage is TRBJ1-1; D gene unclear. Germline loops: CDR1 LGHDT, CDR2 YNNKEL (reference sequence). V dropped 1 base and J dropped 8 bases, with 11 bases sitting between them. The CDR3 has 13 amino acids. This CDR3 reads CASSQGSGREAFF. The CDR3 region has the DNA TGTGCCAGCAGCCAAGGCAGCGGTCGGGAAGCTTTCTTT.

The V and J genes are TRBV11-2 and TRBJ2-1, with 7 bases aligning to TRBD1. V lost 5 bases to trimming and J lost 5 bases; unmatched junction nucleotides: 6. Germline CDR1 is SGHAT and CDR2 is FQNNGV. The CDR3 consists of 14 residues. The CDR3 sequence: CASSSRGNHNEQFF. The CDR3 DNA sequence: TGTGCCAGCAGCAGCAGGGGGAACCACAATGAGCAGTTCTTC.

The CDR3 region has the DNA TGTGCCAGCAGTTCGGACAGCATTGAAGCTTTCTTT. Its protein is CASSSDSIEAFF. The chain recombines TRBV12-3 or TRBV12-4 with TRBJ1-1; D possibly corresponds to TRBD1 (6 bases). The CDR3 loop spans 12 amino acids. V dropped 4 bases and J dropped 7 bases, with 10 bases sitting between them.

The chain employs TRBV6-5 and TRBJ1-2, with D possibly matching TRBD1 (5 bases). The V end was cut by 5 bases, the J end by 5 bases, with 12 bases between. The length of the CDR3 is 13 residues. Germline V lookup: CDR1 MNHEY, CDR2 SVGAGI. The CDR3 protein is CASSTTGGYGYTF. CDR3 bases: TGTGCCAGCAGTACCACAGGAGGGTATGGCTACACCTTC.

CDR3 in DNA: TGTGCCAGCACAGGGGACGGAGCCTACGAGCAGTACTTC. Protein: CASTGDGAYEQYF. The chain combines TRBV2 with TRBJ2-7; D is possibly TRBD1 (6 bases). Germline assignment: CDR1 SNHLY and CDR2 FYNNEI. This CDR3 has 13 residues. Trimming pared 7 bases from V and 2 bases from J, leaving 12 bases between.

This chain joins TRBV4-3 and TRBJ2-1, with 7 bases identical to TRBD1. There are 15 residues in the CDR3. Germline CDR1 reads LGHNA; CDR2 reads YSLEER. Losses at the gene ends were 4 bases for V and 6 bases for J; bases not matched to a gene: 9. The CDR3 DNA reads as TGCGCCAGCAGCCTATCCTGGACAGGCGGCAATGAGCAGTTCTTC. Translating gives CASSLSWTGGNEQFF.

This clone was seen only a few times. The genes are TRBV30 and TRBJ1-5; D is uncertain. Trimming shortened V by 0 bases and J by 7 bases, and 10 bases separated the two germline ends. The germline V gene has CDR1 GTSNPN and CDR2 SVGIG (reference sequence). This CDR3 comprises 13 residues. The CDR3 sequence: CAWSVQERQPQHF. CDR3 DNA: TGTGCCTGGAGTGTACAAGAGAGGCAGCCCCAGCATTTT.

The chain combines TRBV7-2 with TRBJ2-6; 8 bases line up with TRBD1. The germline V gene encodes CDR1 SGHTA and CDR2 FQGNSA. J lost 4 bases, V lost 8 bases, and 16 bases had no gene match. The CDR3 loop spans 18 amino acids. CDR3 loop: CASLPRRQGSSGANVLTF. The CDR3 nucleotides are TGTGCCAGCCTCCCCCGCCGACAGGGGTCATCGGGGGCCAACGTCCTGACTTTC.

This clone was counted between two and nine times. The V and J genes are TRBV6-5 and TRBJ2-5; weak D call: TRBD1 (5 bases). The germline gives CDR1 MNHEY, CDR2 SVGAGI. With 6 bases removed from V and 2 bases from J, the gap between germline ends came to 13 bases. This CDR3 comprises 14 residues. CDR3 sequence (DNA): TGTGCCAGCAGCCAAGGACACCTTCAAGAGACCCAGTACTTC. Translating it yields CASSQGHLQETQYF.

The chain links TRBV19 to TRBJ2-5; the D gene is possibly TRBD1 (5 bases). The CDR3 contains 13 residues. The germline V gene has CDR1 LNHDA and CDR2 SQIVND (reference sequence). V was clipped by 4 bases and J by 3 bases, with 9 bases between them. The CDR3 bases are TGTGCCAGTAGTAAGAACAGGAAAGAGACCCAGTACTTC. Its translation: CASSKNRKETQYF.